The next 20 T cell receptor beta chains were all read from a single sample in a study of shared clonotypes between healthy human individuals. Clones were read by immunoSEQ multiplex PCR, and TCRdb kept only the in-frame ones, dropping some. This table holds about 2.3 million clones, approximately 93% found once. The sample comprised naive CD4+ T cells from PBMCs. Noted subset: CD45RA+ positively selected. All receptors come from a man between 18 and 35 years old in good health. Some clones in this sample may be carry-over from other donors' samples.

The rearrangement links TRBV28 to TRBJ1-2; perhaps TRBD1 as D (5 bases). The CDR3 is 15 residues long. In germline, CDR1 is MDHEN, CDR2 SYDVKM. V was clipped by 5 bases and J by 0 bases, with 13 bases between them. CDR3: CASSPPGSTNYGYTF. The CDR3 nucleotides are TGTGCCAGCAGTCCCCCAGGGAGTACTAACTATGGCTACACCTTC.

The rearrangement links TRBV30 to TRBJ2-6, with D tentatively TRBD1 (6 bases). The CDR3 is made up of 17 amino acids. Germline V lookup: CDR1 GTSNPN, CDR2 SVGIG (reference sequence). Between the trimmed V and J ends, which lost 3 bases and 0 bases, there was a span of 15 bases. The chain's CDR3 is CAWRKDRFSSGANVLTF. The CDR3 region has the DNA TGTGCCTGGAGAAAGGACAGATTCTCCTCTGGGGCCAACGTCCTGACTTTC. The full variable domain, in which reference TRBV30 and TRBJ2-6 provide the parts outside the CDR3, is SQTIHQWPATLVQPVGSPLSLECTVEGTSNPNLYWYRQAAGRGLQLLFYSVGIGQISSEVPQNLSASRPQDRQFILSSKKLLLSDSGFYLCAWRKDRFSSGANVLTFGAGSRLTVL.

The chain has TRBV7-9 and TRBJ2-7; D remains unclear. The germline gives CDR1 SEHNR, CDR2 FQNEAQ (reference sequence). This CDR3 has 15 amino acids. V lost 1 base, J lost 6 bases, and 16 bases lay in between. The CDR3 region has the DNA TGTGCCAGCAGCTTAGAACGAGTGATTTTAGGCGAGCAGTACTTC. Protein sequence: CASSLERVILGEQYF.

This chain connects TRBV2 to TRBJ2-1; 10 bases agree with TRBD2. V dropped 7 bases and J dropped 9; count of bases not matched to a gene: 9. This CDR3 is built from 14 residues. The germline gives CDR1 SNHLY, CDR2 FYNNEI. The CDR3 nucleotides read TGTGCCAGCACCGCTAGCGGGAGCCGGGGTGAGCAGTTCTTC. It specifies CASTASGSRGEQFF.

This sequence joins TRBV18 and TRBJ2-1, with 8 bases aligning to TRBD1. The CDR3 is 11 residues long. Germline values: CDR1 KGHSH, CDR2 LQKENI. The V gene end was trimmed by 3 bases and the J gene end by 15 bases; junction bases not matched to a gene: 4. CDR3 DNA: TGTGCCAGCTCACCGGACAGGGCGGGGTTCTTC. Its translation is CASSPDRAGFF. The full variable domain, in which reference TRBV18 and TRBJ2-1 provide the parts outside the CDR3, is NAGVMQNPRHLVRRRGQEARLRCSPMKGHSHVYWYRQLPEEGLKFMVYLQKENIIDESGMPKERFSAEFPKEGPSILRIQQVVRGDSAAYFCASSPDRAGFFGPGTRLTVL.

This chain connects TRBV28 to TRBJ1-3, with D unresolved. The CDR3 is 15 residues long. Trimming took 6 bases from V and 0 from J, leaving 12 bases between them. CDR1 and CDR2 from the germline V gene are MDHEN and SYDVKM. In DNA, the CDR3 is TGTGCCAGCAGCAATCGTCCCGGCTCTGGAAACACCATATATTTT. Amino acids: CASSNRPGSGNTIYF. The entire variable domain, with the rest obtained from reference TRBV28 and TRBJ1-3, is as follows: DVKVTQSSRYLVKRTGEKVFLECVQDMDHENMFWYRQDPGLGLRLIYFSYDVKMKEKGDIPEGYSVSREKKERFSLILESASTNQTSMYLCASSNRPGSGNTIYFGEGSWLTVV.

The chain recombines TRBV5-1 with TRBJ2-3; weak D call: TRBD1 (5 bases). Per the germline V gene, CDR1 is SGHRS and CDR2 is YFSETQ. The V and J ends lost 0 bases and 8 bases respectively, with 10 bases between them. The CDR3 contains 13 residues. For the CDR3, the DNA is TGCGCCAGCAGCTTGGAAGCAGGGATTACGCAGTATTTT. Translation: CASSLEAGITQYF.

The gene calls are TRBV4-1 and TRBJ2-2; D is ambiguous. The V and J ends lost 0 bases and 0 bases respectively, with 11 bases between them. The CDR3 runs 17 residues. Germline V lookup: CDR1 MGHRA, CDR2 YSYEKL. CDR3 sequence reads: CASSQEVGRTNTGELFF. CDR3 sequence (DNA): TGCGCCAGCAGCCAAGAGGTCGGACGGACGAACACCGGGGAGCTGTTTTTT.

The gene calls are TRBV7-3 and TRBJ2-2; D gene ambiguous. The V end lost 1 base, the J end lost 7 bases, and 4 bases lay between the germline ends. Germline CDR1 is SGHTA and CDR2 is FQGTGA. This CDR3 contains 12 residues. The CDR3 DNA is TGTGCCAGCAGCTTAAATATCGGGGAGCTGTTTTTT. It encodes CASSLNIGELFF.

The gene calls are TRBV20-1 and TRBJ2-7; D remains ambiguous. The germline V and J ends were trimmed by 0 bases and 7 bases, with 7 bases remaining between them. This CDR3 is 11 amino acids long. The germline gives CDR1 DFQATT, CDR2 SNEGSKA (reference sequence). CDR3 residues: CSARDQVEQYF. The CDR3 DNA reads TGCAGTGCTAGAGATCAGGTTGAGCAGTACTTC.

In DNA form, the CDR3 reads TGTGCCAGCAGCACCGGGACTAGCGGGAGCGGCACAGATACGCAGTATTTT. This gives the protein CASSTGTSGSGTDTQYF. V usage is TRBV7-6 and J usage is TRBJ2-3, with TRBD2 matching over 14 bases. Germline CDR1 reads SGHVS; CDR2 reads FNYEAQ. The CDR3 length is 17 residues. V lost 5 bases, J lost 1 base, and 5 bases stayed unmatched. Full variable domain (outside the CDR3, taken from reference TRBV7-6 and TRBJ2-3): GAGVSQSPRYKVTKRGQDVALRCDPISGHVSLYWYRQALGQGPEFLTYFNYEAQQDKSGLPNDRFSAERPEGSISTLTIQRTEQRDSAMYRCASSTGTSGSGTDTQYFGPGTRLTVL.

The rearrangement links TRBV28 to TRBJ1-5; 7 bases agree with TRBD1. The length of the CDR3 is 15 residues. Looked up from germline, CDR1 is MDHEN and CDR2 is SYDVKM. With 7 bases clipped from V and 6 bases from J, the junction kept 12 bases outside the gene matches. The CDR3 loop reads CASTSFQGGGQPQHF. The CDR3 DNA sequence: TGTGCCAGCACGTCCTTTCAGGGGGGGGGTCAGCCCCAGCATTTT.

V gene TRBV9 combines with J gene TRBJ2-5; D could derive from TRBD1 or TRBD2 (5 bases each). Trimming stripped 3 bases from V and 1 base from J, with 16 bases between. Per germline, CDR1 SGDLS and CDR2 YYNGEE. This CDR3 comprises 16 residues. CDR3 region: CASSAGAWGSQETQYF. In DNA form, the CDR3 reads TGTGCCAGCAGCGCCGGGGCTTGGGGGTCCCAAGAGACCCAGTACTTC.

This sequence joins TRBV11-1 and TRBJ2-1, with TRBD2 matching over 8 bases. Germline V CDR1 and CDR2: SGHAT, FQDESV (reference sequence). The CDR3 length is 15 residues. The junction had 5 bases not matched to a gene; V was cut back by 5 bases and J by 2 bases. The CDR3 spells CASSRPGLAYNEQFF. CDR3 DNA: TGTGCCAGCAGCCGTCCGGGACTAGCCTACAATGAGCAGTTCTTC.

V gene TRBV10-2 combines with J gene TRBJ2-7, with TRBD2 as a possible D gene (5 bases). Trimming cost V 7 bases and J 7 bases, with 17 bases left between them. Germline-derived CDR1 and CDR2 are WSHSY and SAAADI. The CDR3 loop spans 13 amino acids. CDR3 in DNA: TGCGCCAGCACCCGAGCGGCGGTGATGGAGCAGTACTTC. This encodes CASTRAAVMEQYF.

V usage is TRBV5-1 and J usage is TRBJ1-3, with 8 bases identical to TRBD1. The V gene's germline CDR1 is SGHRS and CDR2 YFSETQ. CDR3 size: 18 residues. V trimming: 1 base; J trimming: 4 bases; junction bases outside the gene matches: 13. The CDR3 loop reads CASSLNTFFAGGGNTIYF. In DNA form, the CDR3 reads TGCGCCAGCAGCTTGAACACCTTTTTTGCAGGGGGCGGAAACACCATATATTTT.

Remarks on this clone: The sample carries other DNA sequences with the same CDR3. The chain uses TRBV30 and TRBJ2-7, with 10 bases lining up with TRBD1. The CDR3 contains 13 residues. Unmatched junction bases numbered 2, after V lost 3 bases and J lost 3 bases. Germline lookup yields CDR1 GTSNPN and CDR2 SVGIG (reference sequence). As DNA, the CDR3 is TGTGCCTGGAGCGGGGACAGGGGCTACGAGCAGTACTTC. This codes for CAWSGDRGYEQYF.

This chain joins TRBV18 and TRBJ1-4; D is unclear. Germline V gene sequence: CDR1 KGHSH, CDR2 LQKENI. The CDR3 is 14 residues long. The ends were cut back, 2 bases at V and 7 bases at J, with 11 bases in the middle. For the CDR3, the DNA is TGTGCCAGCTCACCAAACACCCGCCCTGAAAAACTGTTTTTT. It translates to CASSPNTRPEKLFF.

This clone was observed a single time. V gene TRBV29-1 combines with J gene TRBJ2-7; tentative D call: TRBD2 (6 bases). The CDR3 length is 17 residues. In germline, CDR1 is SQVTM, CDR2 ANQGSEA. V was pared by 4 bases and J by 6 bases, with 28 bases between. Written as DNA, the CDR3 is TGCAGCGTTGCCTGCCCCGCGGAGGGGCGCCTCCTGGCCGAGCAGTACTTC. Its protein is CSVACPAEGRLLAEQYF.

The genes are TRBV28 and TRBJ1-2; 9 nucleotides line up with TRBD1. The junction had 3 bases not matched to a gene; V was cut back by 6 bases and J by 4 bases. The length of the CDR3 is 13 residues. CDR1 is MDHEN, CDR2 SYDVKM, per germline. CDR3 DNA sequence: TGTGCCAGCAGGGGGACAGGGCCCTATGGCTACACCTTC. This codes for CASRGTGPYGYTF.